This T cell receptor beta chain appears in the sequencing data of a study of blood T cell repertoires in COVID-19. Looking at the study overall: Spain, Italy and the United States supplied samples that represented acute and convalescent COVID-19. The cDNA or gDNA used as material had been derived from T cells, B-cell-depleted T cells, or PBMCs.

V lost 1 base to trimming and J lost 9 bases, with 16 bases between them. Germline lookup yields CDR1 MDHEN and CDR2 SYDVKM. The CDR3 has 15 amino acids. Original methodology: How many nucleated cells were present was estimated from reference gene primer amplification. The repertoire was sequenced with immunoSEQ multiplex PCR; TCRdb's copy has only in-frame clones and lacks some. V and J calls and clone size are as listed in that table; D and trimming were resolved from the DNA. The sample consists of under 200,000 clones, approximately 84% of them appearing once. V usage is TRBV28 and J usage is TRBJ1-5, with D possibly being TRBD1 (5 bases). The source is a man in his 70s with active or convalescent COVID-19. Sequenced material: peripheral blood. In DNA form, the CDR3 reads TGTGCCAGCAGTTTATCCGATGGGGGGATGCGGCCCCAGCATTTT. Residues: CASSLSDGGMRPQHF.